These 27 T cell receptor beta chains came from one sample sequenced in a study of blood T cell repertoires in COVID-19. Measured with immunoSEQ multiplex PCR; TCRdb has only the in-frame clones, and not every one. This sample yields approximately 74,000 clones, of which roughly 86% are seen a single time; approximately 1.9% belongs to the top ten. The sequenced sample consisted of peripheral blood. The source is a woman aged 60-75 years with acute or convalescent COVID-19.

V usage is TRBV30 and J usage is TRBJ2-7; 7 nucleotides line up with TRBD1. The CDR3 spans 14 residues. The V segment lost 4 bases and the J segment 3 bases; nucleotides outside the gene matches: 9. Germline V gives CDR1 GTSNPN, CDR2 SVGIG (reference sequence). The CDR3 DNA reads as TGTGCCTGGACCTCGACAGGGTCTGGCTACGAGCAGTACTTC. This gives the protein CAWTSTGSGYEQYF.

This clone was found once. The chain links TRBV12-3 or TRBV12-4 to TRBJ2-1; the D gene is possibly TRBD2 (5 bases). This CDR3 is built from 12 residues. Trimming removed 6 bases at V and 7 bases at J, with 10 bases between. CDR3 DNA: TGTGCCAGCAGGAGTGAGGGTAATGAGCAGTTCTTC. It encodes CASRSEGNEQFF.

The chain is built from TRBV29-1 and TRBJ2-7; D gene uncertain. CDR3 length equals 13 residues. Trimming stripped 6 bases from V and 2 bases from J, with 14 bases between. Germline assignment: CDR1 SQVTM and CDR2 ANQGSEA. CDR3 sequence reads: CSVCIPVTYEQYF. The CDR3 DNA sequence: TGCAGCGTCTGTATCCCAGTAACCTACGAGCAGTACTTC.

This clone came up a few times. The chain has TRBV7-2 and TRBJ2-5; D unresolved. V dropped 5 bases and J dropped 2 bases, with 9 bases sitting between them. The germline gives CDR1 SGHTA, CDR2 FQGNSA. This CDR3 is 13 amino acids long. The CDR3, as DNA: TGTGCCAGCAGCCCTATAATTCAAGAGACCCAGTACTTC. Translated: CASSPIIQETQYF. Full variable domain (missing parts from reference TRBV7-2 and TRBJ2-5): GAGVSQSPSNKVTEKGKDVELRCDPISGHTALYWYRQSLGQGLEFLIYFQGNSAPDKSGLPSDRFSAERTGGSVSTLTIQRTQQEDSAVYLCASSPIIQETQYFGPGTRLLVL.

The chain links TRBV27 to TRBJ2-1; 11 bases map to TRBD2. Trimming took 8 bases from V and 9 from J; bases not matched to a gene: 3. The germline gives CDR1 MNHEY, CDR2 SMNVEV (reference sequence). This CDR3 has 12 amino acids. Here the CDR3 DNA reads TGTGCCAGCGGACTAGCGGGTATTGAGCAGTTCTTC. This encodes CASGLAGIEQFF.

The genes are TRBV28 and TRBJ2-7; the match to TRBD2 covers 7 bases. This CDR3 contains 16 residues. Germline CDR1 is MDHEN and CDR2 is SYDVKM. V trimming: 5 bases; J trimming: 6 bases; junction bases outside the gene matches: 16. This CDR3 is CASSPGGGSLLSEQYF. CDR3 bases: TGTGCCAGCAGTCCGGGTGGCGGGAGTCTCTTAAGCGAGCAGTACTTC.

The genes are TRBV7-6 and TRBJ1-1; TRBD1 matches at 9 bases. V shed 9 bases, J shed 1 base, and the junction held 9 bases outside the gene matches. In germline, CDR1 is SGHVS, CDR2 FNYEAQ. The length of the CDR3 is 15 residues. The CDR3 sequence is CASTPVTGGNTEAFF. The CDR3 region has the DNA TGTGCCAGTACCCCGGTGACAGGGGGGAACACTGAAGCTTTCTTT.

The chain couples TRBV24-1 to TRBJ2-3; 7 bases are a match to TRBD2. Germline-derived CDR1 and CDR2 are KGHDR and SFDVKD. The junction had 7 bases not matched to a gene; V was cut back by 9 bases and J by 2 bases. The CDR3 runs 14 residues. CDR3 loop: CATCPAGDTDTQYF. The CDR3 coding sequence is TGTGCCACCTGTCCGGCGGGGGACACAGATACGCAGTATTTT.

The rearrangement links TRBV3-1 (or the pseudogene TRBV3-2) to TRBJ1-2; perhaps TRBD1 as D (6 bases). The CDR3 length is 13 residues. Germline values: CDR1 LGHDT, CDR2 YNNKEL (reference sequence). V was cut by 3 bases and J by 6 bases, with 11 bases left in between. Written as DNA, the CDR3 is TGTGCCAGCAGCCATGAGCAGGGGAATGGCTACACCTTC. This gives the protein CASSHEQGNGYTF.

The genes are TRBV28 and TRBJ2-3; 12 nucleotides agree with TRBD2. V lost 2 bases to trimming and J lost 0 bases; unmatched junction nucleotides: 0. Germline V gives CDR1 MDHEN, CDR2 SYDVKM. The CDR3 spans 16 residues. CDR3 in DNA: TGTGCCAGCAGTTTACTAGCGGGGGGGAGCACAGATACGCAGTATTTT. It is translated as CASSLLAGGSTDTQYF.

This sequence joins TRBV30 and TRBJ1-1; D is undetermined. This CDR3 is 15 amino acids long. Germline-derived CDR1 and CDR2 are GTSNPN and SVGIG (reference sequence). The V end was cut by 3 bases, the J end by 2 bases, with 16 bases between. CDR3 bases: TGTGCCTGGAGCTTCGGACCGGACTTTAACACTGAAGCTTTCTTT. This translates into CAWSFGPDFNTEAFF. Supplemented by reference TRBV30 and TRBJ1-1, the full variable domain reads SQTIHQWPATLVQPVGSPLSLECTVEGTSNPNLYWYRQAAGRGLQLLFYSVGIGQISSEVPQNLSASRPQDRQFILSSKKLLLSDSGFYLCAWSFGPDFNTEAFFGQGTRLTVV.

V is TRBV19 and J is TRBJ2-6; D is perhaps TRBD1 (6 bases). The CDR3 sequence is 16 residues long. The V end was cut by 4 bases, the J end by 3 bases, with 13 bases between. Germline V CDR1 and CDR2: LNHDA, SQIVND (reference sequence). The CDR3 nucleotides read TGTGCCAGTAGTACCTCATCAGGGGTTGGGGCCAACGTCCTGACTTTC. Translated: CASSTSSGVGANVLTF. The whole variable domain, filled in from reference TRBV19 and TRBJ2-6, reads DGGITQSPKYLFRKEGQNVTLSCEQNLNHDAMYWYRQDPGQGLRLIYYSQIVNDFQKGDIAEGYSVSREKKESFPLTVTSAQKNPTAFYLCASSTSSGVGANVLTFGAGSRLTVL.

The rearrangement links TRBV7-2 to TRBJ2-1; D is ambiguous. This CDR3 comprises 14 residues. V lost 0 bases to trimming and J lost 6 bases, with 9 bases between them. Germline CDR1 and CDR2: SGHTA and FQGNSA. The CDR3 sequence: CASSLAGPSNEQFF. The CDR3 nucleotides read TGTGCCAGCAGCTTAGCGGGCCCCTCCAATGAGCAGTTCTTC. Filled out from reference TRBV7-2 and TRBJ2-1, the complete variable domain reads GAGVSQSPSNKVTEKGKDVELRCDPISGHTALYWYRQSLGQGLEFLIYFQGNSAPDKSGLPSDRFSAERTGGSVSTLTIQRTQQEDSAVYLCASSLAGPSNEQFFGPGTRLTVL.

This clone has more than one count but fewer than ten. The chain joins TRBV28 to TRBJ1-1; possible D gene TRBD1, 6 bases. The CDR3 runs 13 residues. CDR1 is MDHEN and CDR2 is SYDVKM in the germline V gene. Trimming removed 7 bases from V and 3 bases from J, with 12 bases in between. CDR3 in amino acids: CASKEGGDTEAFF. The CDR3 bases are TGTGCCAGCAAAGAGGGGGGGGACACTGAAGCTTTCTTT.

This chain links TRBV2 with TRBJ1-1, with D perhaps TRBD1 (6 bases). The V gene's germline CDR1 is SNHLY and CDR2 FYNNEI. The CDR3 runs to 12 residues. Deletions cut 9 bases from V and 6 bases from J, with 14 bases between. CDR3 in DNA: TGTGCCAGTCTCCGGGACACCGCTGAAGCTTTCTTT. Its protein product is CASLRDTAEAFF.

CDR3 DNA: TGTGCCAGCAGTTACGGGCAGGGCCCCAAAAACATTCAGTACTTC. This encodes CASSYGQGPKNIQYF. This sequence joins TRBV6-2 or TRBV6-3 and TRBJ2-4; tentatively, D is TRBD1 (5 bases). The ends were cut back, 2 bases at V and 2 bases at J, with 10 bases in the middle. The CDR3 runs 15 residues. CDR1 is MNHEY, CDR2 SVGEGT, per germline.

This chain joins TRBV5-5 and TRBJ1-1; D not certain. Germline CDR1 and CDR2: SGHKS and YYEKEE (reference sequence). CDR3 length equals 14 residues. Trimming stripped 4 bases from V and 6 bases from J, with 16 bases between. CDR3 in amino acids: CASSPTSRHPEAFF. The DNA for the CDR3 is TGTGCCAGCAGCCCGACCTCGCGACACCCTGAAGCTTTCTTT.

The V and J genes are TRBV19 and TRBJ1-6; maybe TRBD1 (5 bases). Trimming shortened V by 2 bases and J by 3 bases, and 8 bases separated the two germline ends. The germline gives CDR1 LNHDA, CDR2 SQIVND (reference sequence). The CDR3 spans 15 residues. The CDR3 protein is CASSITGDYNSPLHF. The CDR3 DNA reads as TGTGCCAGTAGTATAACGGGGGACTATAATTCACCCCTCCACTTT.

This chain uses TRBV24-1 with TRBJ1-1; D is perhaps TRBD1 (6 bases). The CDR3 sequence is 13 residues long. V gave up 5 bases and J gave up 2 bases, with 8 bases separating them. CDR1 and CDR2 (germline): KGHDR, SFDVKD. The CDR3 protein is CATSAGANTEAFF. CDR3 nucleotides: TGTGCCACCAGTGCAGGGGCCAACACTGAAGCTTTCTTT.

V is TRBV19 and J is TRBJ1-2, with 8 positions matching TRBD1. The CDR3 covers 14 residues. CDR1 and CDR2 from the germline V gene are LNHDA and SQIVND (reference sequence). V shed 5 bases, J shed 7 bases, and the junction held 9 bases outside the gene matches. The CDR3: CASSSLDRVVGYTF. CDR3 bases: TGTGCCAGTAGTTCCTTGGACAGGGTTGTTGGCTACACCTTC.

The chain employs TRBV6-5 and TRBJ1-2; 8 bases fit TRBD1. Germline V CDR1 and CDR2: MNHEY, SVGAGI. The CDR3 is 13 residues long. V trimming: 7 bases; J trimming: 8 bases; junction bases outside the gene matches: 9. This chain's CDR3 is CASNDGQGGGYTF. The CDR3 DNA reads as TGTGCCAGCAACGACGGACAGGGTGGGGGCTACACCTTC.

The CDR3 region is CASSPIAGESGELFF. CDR3 DNA sequence: TGTGCCAGCAGCCCTATAGCGGGAGAGTCCGGGGAGCTGTTTTTT. This chain links TRBV7-3 with TRBJ2-2; TRBD2 agrees at 9 bases. The ends lost 5 bases at V and 6 bases at J; junction bases unmatched: 7. CDR1 and CDR2 (germline): SGHTA, FQGTGA. The length of the CDR3 is 15 residues.

V gene TRBV7-2 combines with J gene TRBJ2-7, with D possibly matching TRBD1 (5 bases). This CDR3 contains 14 residues. Trimming cost V 5 bases and J 0 bases, with 11 bases left between them. CDR1 and CDR2 (germline): SGHTA, FQGNSA. The CDR3 is CASSARQISYEQYF. The CDR3 region has the DNA TGTGCCAGCAGCGCCCGACAGATCTCCTACGAGCAGTACTTC.

The genes are TRBV2 and TRBJ1-2; no firm D call. The germline V gene has CDR1 SNHLY and CDR2 FYNNEI. The germline V and J ends were trimmed by 6 bases and 2 bases, with 10 bases remaining between them. The CDR3 has 13 amino acids. The CDR3 loop reads CASRDTPNYGYTF. DNA of the CDR3: TGTGCCAGCAGAGACACTCCAAACTATGGCTACACCTTC.

V usage is TRBV6-2 or TRBV6-3 and J usage is TRBJ1-1; D uncertain. The germline V and J ends were trimmed by 0 bases and 1 base, with 9 bases remaining between them. CDR1 is MNHEY, CDR2 SVGEGT, per germline. The CDR3 is made up of 15 amino acids. As DNA, the CDR3 is TGTGCCAGCAGTTACTCGATCTCAGAGAACACTGAAGCTTTCTTT. Its protein is CASSYSISENTEAFF.

The rearrangement joins TRBV3-1 (or the pseudogene TRBV3-2) to TRBJ2-7; weak D call: TRBD2 (7 bases). V was cut by 0 bases and J by 0 bases, with 15 bases left in between. Per the germline V gene, CDR1 is LGHDT and CDR2 is YNNKEL (reference sequence). This CDR3 has 17 residues. The chain's CDR3 is CASSQDFAGAYSYEQYF. The CDR3 DNA reads TGTGCCAGCAGCCAAGACTTTGCGGGGGCCTACTCCTACGAGCAGTACTTC.

The gene calls are TRBV6-1 and TRBJ1-2, with a tentative D call TRBD1 (6 bases). CDR1 and CDR2 (germline): MNHNS, SASEGT. The CDR3 runs to 17 residues. V lost 4 bases and J lost 1, with 19 bases in between. The CDR3 DNA is TGTGCCAGCAGTGGGCCTATTTGGCAGGGGATTAACTATGGCTACACCTTC. This sequence encodes CASSGPIWQGINYGYTF.